The 26 T cell receptor beta chains presented below share a single source sample, sequenced in a study of T cell clones after liver transplantation. Profiled with immunoSEQ multiplex PCR; TCRdb holds only in-frame clones, not every one. The data hold 68,000 or so clones, with under 90% observed a single time. The material sequenced was CD4+ T cells from blood, taken before liver transplant. The source is a human donor who received a liver transplant.

The gene calls are TRBV28 and TRBJ2-7, with 8 bases matching TRBD1. The CDR3 sequence is 15 residues long. The V and J ends lost 2 bases and 2 bases, in that order; junction bases with no gene match: 5. The germline V gene encodes CDR1 MDHEN and CDR2 SYDVKM. CDR3 bases: TGTGCCAGCAGTTTAAGGACAGGGATCCCCTACGAGCAGTACTTC. Its protein is CASSLRTGIPYEQYF.

The rearrangement joins TRBV28 to TRBJ1-1, with TRBD1 matching over 8 bases. The germline CDR1 and CDR2 sequences are MDHEN and SYDVKM. The CDR3 is 17 amino acids. The V segment lost 6 bases and the J segment 3 bases; nucleotides outside the gene matches: 15. DNA of the CDR3: TGTGCCAGCAGCCGAACGACAGGGGTTCCGTTTTACACTGAAGCTTTCTTT. Protein product: CASSRTTGVPFYTEAFF.

This clone was seen more than once but under ten times. This sequence joins TRBV19 and TRBJ2-3; no definite D call. The CDR3 runs 14 residues. Germline V lookup: CDR1 LNHDA, CDR2 SQIVND (reference sequence). Trimming cost V 4 bases and J 1 base, with 9 bases left between them. The CDR3 reads CASSTLGGTDTQYF. The CDR3 bases are TGTGCCAGTAGTACCCTAGGAGGCACAGATACGCAGTATTTT.

The chain employs TRBV4-3 and TRBJ2-3; TRBD2 might be the D (5 bases). The germline gives CDR1 LGHNA, CDR2 YSLEER. CDR3 length: 16 amino acids. Trimming stripped 1 base from V and 4 bases from J, with 15 bases between. Here the CDR3 reads CASSQGTGIGADTQYF. Written as DNA, the CDR3 is TGCGCCAGCAGCCAAGGGACGGGGATTGGGGCAGATACGCAGTATTTT.

The chain joins TRBV28 to TRBJ2-1; D not resolved. CDR1 and CDR2 from the germline V gene are MDHEN and SYDVKM. The CDR3 spans 11 residues. The V end was cut by 2 bases, the J end by 8 bases, with 4 bases between. The CDR3 loop is CASSLRYEQFF. The CDR3 DNA is TGTGCCAGCAGTTTACGGTATGAGCAGTTCTTC.

This clone was detected only once. The chain links TRBV28 to TRBJ1-4; D may be TRBD1 (6 bases). Trimming cost V 3 bases and J 1 base, with 12 bases left between them. The germline CDR1 and CDR2 sequences are MDHEN and SYDVKM. This CDR3 has 16 residues. In DNA, the CDR3 is TGTGCCAGCAGTTTGGGGGGGCGCAGAACTAATGAAAAACTGTTTTTT. Amino acids: CASSLGGRRTNEKLFF.

This clone was seen once. J is TRBJ1-2 and V is TRBV20-1; no clear D. CDR1 DFQATT and CDR2 SNEGSKA come from the germline V gene (reference sequence). The V end was cut by 0 bases, the J end by 8 bases, with 7 bases between. The CDR3 loop spans 11 amino acids. Here the CDR3 reads CSARDALGYTF. As DNA, the CDR3 is TGCAGTGCTAGAGATGCCCTCGGCTACACCTTC.

The chain employs TRBV28 and TRBJ2-7; D is possibly TRBD1 (6 bases). Trimming cost V 3 bases and J 2 bases, with 17 bases left between them. The CDR3 runs to 16 residues. Germline-derived CDR1 and CDR2 are MDHEN and SYDVKM. The DNA of the CDR3 is TGTGCCAGCAGTTTTTGGGACACCATACCAGCCTACGAGCAGTACTTC. It yields the protein CASSFWDTIPAYEQYF. The complete variable domain, with remaining parts taken from reference TRBV28 and TRBJ2-7, reads DVKVTQSSRYLVKRTGEKVFLECVQDMDHENMFWYRQDPGLGLRLIYFSYDVKMKEKGDIPEGYSVSREKKERFSLILESASTNQTSMYLCASSFWDTIPAYEQYFGPGTRLTVT.

The chain employs TRBV5-1 and TRBJ2-3; TRBD2 is a possible D gene (7 bases). The CDR3 sequence is 15 residues long. CDR1 and CDR2 (germline): SGHRS, YFSETQ. V shed 6 bases and J shed 2 bases, with 16 bases lying between them. The chain's CDR3 is CASKREGHNTDTQYF. In DNA form, the CDR3 reads TGCGCCAGCAAGAGGGAGGGACACAACACAGATACGCAGTATTTT. Full variable domain (rest looked up from reference TRBV5-1 and TRBJ2-3): KAGVTQTPRYLIKTRGQQVTLSCSPISGHRSVSWYQQTPGQGLQFLFEYFSETQRNKGNFPGRFSGRQFSNSRSEMNVSTLELGDSALYLCASKREGHNTDTQYFGPGTRLTVL.

The chain has TRBV18 and TRBJ1-1; D possibly corresponds to TRBD1 (6 bases). Trimming took 4 bases from V and 2 from J, leaving 11 bases between them. From germline, CDR1 is KGHSH and CDR2 LQKENI. The CDR3 extends over 14 amino acids. CDR3 DNA: TGTGCCAGCTCACTTTCGGACAGTAACACTGAAGCTTTCTTT. As protein: CASSLSDSNTEAFF. Together with reference TRBV18 and TRBJ1-1, the CDR3 gives the full variable domain: NAGVMQNPRHLVRRRGQEARLRCSPMKGHSHVYWYRQLPEEGLKFMVYLQKENIIDESGMPKERFSAEFPKEGPSILRIQQVVRGDSAAYFCASSLSDSNTEAFFGQGTRLTVV.

The J gene is TRBJ1-2, the V gene TRBV7-9; D not certain. Looked up from germline, CDR1 is SEHNR and CDR2 is FQNEAQ (reference sequence). The CDR3 has 14 amino acids. Deletions cut 2 bases from V and 4 bases from J, with 11 bases between. DNA of the CDR3: TGTGCCAGCAGCTTACTTTCCGTTATCTATGGCTACACCTTC. It codes for CASSLLSVIYGYTF. The full variable domain, completed using reference TRBV7-9 and TRBJ1-2, is DTGVSQNPRHKITKRGQNVTFRCDPISEHNRLYWYRQTLGQGPEFLTYFQNEAQLEKSRLLSDRFSAERPKGSFSTLEIQRTEQGDSAMYLCASSLLSVIYGYTFGSGTRLTVV.

This chain joins TRBV29-1 and TRBJ1-5; D is ambiguous. The CDR3 runs to 13 residues. The germline CDR1 and CDR2 sequences are SQVTM and ANQGSEA. Between the trimmed V and J ends, which lost 4 bases and 4 bases, there was a span of 11 bases. CDR3 sequence reads: CSVASEWNQPQHF. DNA of the CDR3: TGCAGCGTTGCTTCGGAGTGGAATCAGCCCCAGCATTTT.

V usage is TRBV7-3 and J usage is TRBJ2-2; 8 bases line up with TRBD2. CDR3 length: 16 amino acids. V lost 0 bases to trimming and J lost 4 bases; unmatched junction nucleotides: 4. CDR1 and CDR2 (germline): SGHTA, FQGTGA. CDR3 protein: CASSLTSGGGTGELFF. The CDR3 coding sequence is TGTGCCAGCAGCTTAACGAGCGGGGGAGGCACCGGGGAGCTGTTTTTT.

J is TRBJ2-5 and V is TRBV7-6; 10 bases line up with TRBD2. The CDR3 length is 17 residues. With 1 base clipped from V and 5 bases from J, the junction kept 10 bases outside the gene matches. Germline CDR1 and CDR2: SGHVS and FNYEAQ. The CDR3 region has the DNA TGTGCCAGCAGCTTAGTGCCTAGCGGGAGTATAAGGGAGACCCAGTACTTC. Encoded protein: CASSLVPSGSIRETQYF.

This rearrangement joins TRBV7-5 to TRBJ1-2. TRBV7-5 is shown as a pseudogene. The CDR3 consists of 16 residues. This CDR3 reads CARRGGQRRRRYGYTF. The CDR3 DNA reads TGTGCCAGAAGGGGAGGGCAGCGGCGGAGACGATATGGCTACACCTTC.

The V and J genes are TRBV18 and TRBJ1-2; the D gene is possibly TRBD1 (6 bases). V lost 5 bases to trimming and J lost 4 bases, with 14 bases between them. Looked up from germline, CDR1 is KGHSH and CDR2 is LQKENI. The CDR3 is made up of 14 amino acids. CDR3 in amino acids: CASSLEQGIYGYTF. Here the CDR3 DNA reads TGTGCCAGCTCATTGGAACAGGGAATCTATGGCTACACCTTC.

The genes are TRBV2 and TRBJ2-5; 8 bases are shared with TRBD1. CDR3 length: 14 amino acids. Germline CDR1 is SNHLY and CDR2 is FYNNEI. After removal of 3 bases from V and 3 bases from J, the junction contained 3 bases not matched to a gene. CDR3 sequence (DNA): TGTGCCAGCAGTGAGGACAGGGCAAAAGAGACCCAGTACTTC. Residues: CASSEDRAKETQYF.

J is TRBJ2-3 and V is TRBV5-1; 10 nucleotides match TRBD2. This CDR3 region has 16 residues. Germline V gives CDR1 SGHRS, CDR2 YFSETQ. Unmatched junction bases numbered 5, after V lost 4 bases and J lost 0 bases. CDR3 nucleotide sequence: TGCGCCAGCAGCCCAGGACTAGCGGATAGCACAGATACGCAGTATTTT. Residues: CASSPGLADSTDTQYF.

This rearrangement joins TRBV5-1 to TRBJ1-2; 10 nucleotides align to TRBD1. Germline V CDR1 and CDR2: SGHRS, YFSETQ. CDR3 length: 18 residues. V was pared by 1 base and J by 2 bases, with 11 bases of the junction left unmatched. The CDR3 bases are TGCGCCAGCAGCTTGAGGACAGGGGGGGTCCCTTCGAACTATGGCTACACCTTC. Encoded protein: CASSLRTGGVPSNYGYTF. Supplemented by reference TRBV5-1 and TRBJ1-2, the full variable domain reads KAGVTQTPRYLIKTRGQQVTLSCSPISGHRSVSWYQQTPGQGLQFLFEYFSETQRNKGNFPGRFSGRQFSNSRSEMNVSTLELGDSALYLCASSLRTGGVPSNYGYTFGSGTRLTVV.

The chain links TRBV7-3 to TRBJ2-2, with TRBD2 matching over 12 bases. Trimming took 5 bases from V and 5 from J; bases not matched to a gene: 3. Germline CDR1 reads SGHTA; CDR2 reads FQGTGA. The CDR3 totals 15 residues. The CDR3 sequence is CASSASGRATGELFF. CDR3 DNA sequence: TGTGCCAGCAGCGCTAGCGGGAGGGCAACCGGGGAGCTGTTTTTT. Complete variable domain (other parts from reference TRBV7-3 and TRBJ2-2): GAGVSQTPSNKVTEKGKYVELRCDPISGHTALYWYRQSLGQGPEFLIYFQGTGAADDSGLPNDRFFAVRPEGSVSTLKIQRTERGDSAVYLCASSASGRATGELFFGEGSRLTVL.

The chain combines TRBV5-1 with TRBJ1-2, with 10 bases aligning to TRBD1. V dropped 0 bases and J dropped 6; count of bases not matched to a gene: 5. The CDR3 has 15 residues. Germline values: CDR1 SGHRS, CDR2 YFSETQ. CDR3 bases: TGCGCCAGCAGCTTGGGGTTTGGGACAGGGGATGGCTACACCTTC. This encodes CASSLGFGTGDGYTF.

This clone was seen a single time. The chain uses TRBV28 and TRBJ1-3; TRBD1 matches at 7 bases. This CDR3 has 14 amino acids. V lost 7 bases, J lost 2 bases, and 5 bases stayed unmatched. CDR1 and CDR2 from the germline V gene are MDHEN and SYDVKM. The CDR3 here is CASTDRSTGNTIYF. The CDR3 DNA sequence: TGTGCCAGCACGGACAGGTCAACTGGAAACACCATATATTTT.

The chain uses TRBV2 and TRBJ1-1; tentatively, D is TRBD1 (5 bases). The V gene lost 11 bases and the J gene lost 0 bases, with 16 bases spanning the gap. Germline V lookup: CDR1 SNHLY, CDR2 FYNNEI. The CDR3 loop spans 14 amino acids. DNA for the CDR3: TGTGCCGGACGCCGACAACAGGTGAACACTGAAGCTTTCTTT. This sequence encodes CAGRRQQVNTEAFF.

J is TRBJ1-1 and V is TRBV11-3, with D unclear. This CDR3 is 13 amino acids long. The V end was cut by 0 bases, the J end by 1 base, with 3 bases between. The germline V gene has CDR1 SGHNT and CDR2 YENEEA. In DNA form, the CDR3 reads TGTGCCAGCAGCTTAGAGGAGAACACTGAAGCTTTCTTT. Its protein is CASSLEENTEAFF.

This chain links TRBV5-1 with TRBJ2-2; 7 nucleotides agree with TRBD1. The CDR3 has 16 amino acids. The germline V gene has CDR1 SGHRS and CDR2 YFSETQ. The V segment lost 4 bases and the J segment 4 bases; nucleotides outside the gene matches: 10. CDR3 coding DNA: TGCGCCAGCAGCCAGAGACAGGGTGGTGGCACCGGGGAGCTGTTTTTT. This encodes CASSQRQGGGTGELFF.

The sample holds one count of this clone. The gene calls are TRBV9 and TRBJ2-1; 9 positions agree with TRBD2. CDR1 is SGDLS and CDR2 is YYNGEE in the germline V gene. The CDR3 sequence is 15 residues long. J gave up 1 base and V 7 bases, and 6 bases lay outside the gene matches. The CDR3 sequence is CASEGAGGSYNEQFF. CDR3 DNA: TGTGCCAGCGAAGGAGCGGGAGGATCCTACAATGAGCAGTTCTTC.